This TCR beta chain was sequenced during a study of cytomegalovirus exposure and HLA in healthy donors. Study outcomes and limitations: As immune exposure information, only CMV serostatus was available. A later examination showed that TCR association rates differed by HLA locus, with DRB1 most and HLA-C fewest.

In germline, CDR1 is MGHDK, CDR2 SYGVNS. Trimming removed 2 bases from V and 0 bases from J, with 11 bases in between. The CDR3 is made up of 15 amino acids. Regarding this clone: What it binds is unknown.

Primers included in the PCR were 60 Vbeta and 13 Jbeta primers. The method was immunoSEQ multiplex PCR; TCRdb's version includes in-frame clones alone and lacks a portion of them. The specimen's table records some 120,000 clones. The V call is TRBV25-1, the J call TRBJ2-7; no reliable D call. The TCR originated in a man between 18 and 29 years old in good health and CMV-seronegative. The sequencing sample was made of PBMCs. CDR3 region: CASSELGSDSYEQYF. CDR3 DNA sequence: TGTGCCAGCAGTGAACTCGGCAGCGACTCCTACGAGCAGTACTTC.